The clone carrying this T cell receptor (beta chain) was seen a few times. The sample comes from a study of metastatic and nonmetastatic thyroid tumors. As for the study in general: The comparison covered peripheral blood and tumor or nodule tissue in malignant and benign thyroid patients.

TCRdb reprocessed the PCR reads via MiXCR. This repertoire shows about 7,800 clones, about 29% found once; its top ten account for 25% to 30%. The length of the CDR3 is 14 residues. V lost 5 bases, J lost 3 bases, and 3 bases stayed unmatched. The germline gives CDR1 SGHNT, CDR2 YENEEA. Thyroid surgery was performed in patients who had received no treatment beforehand. Sequences were obtained from tumor tissue. V gene TRBV11-3 combines with J gene TRBJ2-7, with 11 bases identical to TRBD1. This receptor was obtained from a female donor with papillary thyroid cancer or a benign thyroid nodule (not recorded which). Some clones in this sample may be carry-over from other donors' samples. The CDR3 loop reads CASSRTGGGYEQYF. The CDR3 nucleotides are TGTGCCAGCAGCAGGACAGGGGGCGGCTACGAGCAGTACTTC.